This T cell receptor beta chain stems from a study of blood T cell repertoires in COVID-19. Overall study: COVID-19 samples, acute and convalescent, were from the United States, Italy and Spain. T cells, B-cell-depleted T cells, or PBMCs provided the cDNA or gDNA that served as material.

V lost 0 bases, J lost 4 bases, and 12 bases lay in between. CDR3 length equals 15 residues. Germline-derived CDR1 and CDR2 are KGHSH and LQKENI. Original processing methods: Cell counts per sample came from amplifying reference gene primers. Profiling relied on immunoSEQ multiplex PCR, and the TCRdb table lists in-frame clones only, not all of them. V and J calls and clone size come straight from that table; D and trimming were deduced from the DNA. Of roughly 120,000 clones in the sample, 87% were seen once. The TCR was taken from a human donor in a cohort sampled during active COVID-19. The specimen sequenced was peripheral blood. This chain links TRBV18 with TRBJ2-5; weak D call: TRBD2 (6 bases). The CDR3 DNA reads TGTGCCAGCTCACCACCGCCGGGGGTGGGAGAGACCCAGTACTTC. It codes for CASSPPPGVGETQYF.